Presented here are 32 T cell receptor beta chains from one specimen sequenced in a study of OX40 agonist ivuxolimab in advanced cancers. The method behind the library was the immunoSEQ multiplex PCR assay. In TCRdb, the immuneACCESS table is reduced to in-frame sequences with V and J assigned. These tables do not hold every clone; where another copy was compared, an unresolved V gene accounts for under half, and the others remain unexplained. Within this sample are 95,000 to 120,000 clones, with approximately 90% of them counted one time only. In total, the top ten clones hold approximately 0.69% of the sample. The sequencing used CD4+ or CD8+ T cells sorted from blood, collected in a trial of the OX40 agonist ivuxolimab. The receptor source for this set is an adult with an advanced solid tumor such as melanoma, head and neck, liver or kidney cancer.

The chain has TRBV2 and TRBJ1-5; the match to TRBD1 covers 11 bases. The germline gives CDR1 SNHLY, CDR2 FYNNEI. The CDR3 totals 16 residues. V lost 5 bases and J lost 7; bases outside the gene matches: 10. CDR3 region: CASSPRTGGAAQPQHF. CDR3 nucleotide sequence: TGTGCCAGCAGTCCTCGGACAGGGGGCGCCGCACAGCCCCAGCATTTT.

The V call is TRBV2, the J call TRBJ2-7; the D gene is possibly TRBD1 (6 bases). The length of the CDR3 is 11 residues. Trimming stripped 10 bases from V and 6 bases from J, with 13 bases between. The germline CDR1 and CDR2 sequences are SNHLY and FYNNEI. CDR3 nucleotide sequence: TGTGCCACCAGGGGTGGGGGCGAGCAGTACTTC. This codes for CATRGGGEQYF.

V gene TRBV2 combines with J gene TRBJ2-3; 7 positions match TRBD2. V lost 7 bases to trimming and J lost 3 bases; unmatched junction nucleotides: 7. In germline, CDR1 is SNHLY, CDR2 FYNNEI. CDR3 length equals 14 residues. The CDR3 bases are TGTGCCAGCAATGGACTAGTGGGAACAGATACGCAGTATTTT. Its protein is CASNGLVGTDTQYF. Full variable domain (rest looked up from reference TRBV2 and TRBJ2-3): EPEVTQTPSHQVTQMGQEVILRCVPISNHLYFYWYRQILGQKVEFLVSFYNNEISEKSEIFDDQFSVERPDGSNFTLKIRSTKLEDSAMYFCASNGLVGTDTQYFGPGTRLTVL.

V gene TRBV7-8 combines with J gene TRBJ1-4; D is perhaps TRBD1 (6 bases). CDR3 length: 14 residues. CDR1 SGHVS and CDR2 FQNEAQ come from the germline V gene. The V end was cut by 5 bases, the J end by 5 bases, with 12 bases between. The CDR3 protein is CASSRDTGNEKLFF. In nucleotides, the CDR3 is TGTGCCAGCAGCCGAGACACAGGGAATGAAAAACTGTTTTTT.

The V call is TRBV14, the J call TRBJ2-3; D gene ambiguous. Germline V lookup: CDR1 SGHDN, CDR2 FVKESK. The CDR3 contains 16 residues. Trimming shortened V by 0 bases and J by 1 base, and 11 bases separated the two germline ends. This chain's CDR3 is CASSQDLSRGTDTQYF. DNA of the CDR3: TGTGCCAGCAGCCAAGATCTTAGTCGAGGCACAGATACGCAGTATTTT. Filled out from reference TRBV14 and TRBJ2-3, the complete variable domain reads EAGVTQFPSHSVIEKGQTVTLRCDPISGHDNLYWYRRVMGKEIKFLLHFVKESKQDESGMPNNRFLAERTGGTYSTLKVQPAELEDSGVYFCASSQDLSRGTDTQYFGPGTRLTVL.

CDR3 DNA sequence: TGTGCCAGCAGCCAAAGCGGGAGCTACTACAATGAGCAGTTCTTC. As protein: CASSQSGSYYNEQFF. This chain connects TRBV11-2 to TRBJ2-1; 8 bases align to TRBD2. The germline CDR1 and CDR2 sequences are SGHAT and FQNNGV. J gave up 3 bases and V 5 bases, and 6 bases lay outside the gene matches. This CDR3 has 15 amino acids.

The chain links TRBV2 to TRBJ2-1; 9 bases fit TRBD2. Losses at the gene ends were 7 bases for V and 4 bases for J; bases not matched to a gene: 8. CDR1 and CDR2 (germline): SNHLY, FYNNEI. This CDR3 region has 15 residues. The CDR3 loop is CASKRGLATYNEQFF. The CDR3 coding sequence is TGTGCCAGCAAGAGAGGACTAGCGACATACAATGAGCAGTTCTTC.

The V and J genes are TRBV18 and TRBJ1-4; TRBD1 might be the D (6 bases). Per germline, CDR1 KGHSH and CDR2 LQKENI. The CDR3 consists of 19 residues. Trimming removed 1 base at V and 0 bases at J, with 18 bases between. The CDR3 nucleotides are TGTGCCAGCTCACCACGGACCGTCGACGGGGGCGCAACTAATGAAAAACTGTTTTTT. Translating gives CASSPRTVDGGATNEKLFF.

This CDR3 is CASRRQGAGANVLTF. CDR3 in DNA: TGTGCCAGCAGACGACAGGGAGCTGGGGCCAACGTCCTGACTTTC. This chain uses TRBV6-1 with TRBJ2-6; 7 bases are shared with TRBD1. This CDR3 region has 15 residues. Germline V gene sequence: CDR1 MNHNS, CDR2 SASEGT. V dropped 6 bases and J dropped 2; count of bases not matched to a gene: 4.

This sequence joins TRBV7-9 and TRBJ2-7; D is perhaps TRBD1 (6 bases). There are 15 residues in the CDR3. V was cut by 3 bases and J by 0 bases, with 12 bases left in between. Germline assignment: CDR1 SEHNR and CDR2 FQNEAQ (reference sequence). The CDR3 sequence is CASSFLPGDSYEQYF. The CDR3 coding sequence is TGTGCCAGCAGCTTCCTCCCAGGGGACTCCTACGAGCAGTACTTC.

V gene TRBV2 combines with J gene TRBJ1-4; D ambiguous. CDR1 SNHLY and CDR2 FYNNEI come from the germline V gene. Trimming removed 8 bases from V and 7 bases from J, with 11 bases in between. This CDR3 is built from 12 residues. CDR3 sequence: CASSVITEKLFF. The CDR3 DNA follows: TGTGCCAGCTCAGTTATTACTGAAAAACTGTTTTTT. Full variable domain (remainder filled in from reference TRBV2 and TRBJ1-4): EPEVTQTPSHQVTQMGQEVILRCVPISNHLYFYWYRQILGQKVEFLVSFYNNEISEKSEIFDDQFSVERPDGSNFTLKIRSTKLEDSAMYFCASSVITEKLFFGSGTQLSVL.

V gene TRBV7-3 combines with J gene TRBJ2-1; 10 nucleotides align to TRBD2. Germline loops: CDR1 SGHTA, CDR2 FQGTGA. The ends lost 5 bases at V and 11 bases at J; junction bases unmatched: 6. This CDR3 has 13 residues. CDR3 residues: CASSPVAGGQQFF. The CDR3 region has the DNA TGTGCCAGCAGCCCAGTAGCGGGGGGCCAGCAGTTCTTC.

The chain carries TRBV30 and TRBJ2-5; TRBD2 matches at 7 bases. Germline V gene sequence: CDR1 GTSNPN, CDR2 SVGIG (reference sequence). The V and J ends lost 3 bases and 5 bases, in that order; junction bases with no gene match: 9. CDR3 length: 14 amino acids. Here the CDR3 DNA reads TGTGCCTGGAGCAGAGGCGGGGGAGCGGAGACCCAGTACTTC. Amino acid sequence: CAWSRGGGAETQYF.

The chain uses TRBV5-1 and TRBJ2-5; D remains ambiguous. CDR3 length equals 14 residues. Per the germline V gene, CDR1 is SGHRS and CDR2 is YFSETQ. The V and J ends lost 0 bases and 0 bases respectively, with 6 bases between them. CDR3 sequence reads: CASSLVPDQETQYF. The CDR3 DNA reads as TGCGCCAGCAGCTTGGTCCCAGACCAAGAGACCCAGTACTTC.

The rearrangement uses TRBV30 and TRBJ2-7; 9 bases fit TRBD2. This CDR3 is built from 11 residues. Germline values: CDR1 GTSNPN, CDR2 SVGIG (reference sequence). The CDR3 protein is CASGRAYEQYF. The DNA for the CDR3 is TGTGCTAGCGGGAGAGCCTACGAGCAGTACTTC.

The sample holds a few counts of this clone. The chain links TRBV18 to TRBJ2-5, with a tentative D call TRBD2 (5 bases). The CDR3 has 11 residues. The V end lost 6 bases, the J end lost 7 bases, and 9 bases lay between the germline ends. Germline CDR1 reads KGHSH; CDR2 reads LQKENI. CDR3 DNA sequence: TGTGCCAGCTCGCCGGGAACGACCCAGTACTTC. It translates to CASSPGTTQYF.

The V and J genes are TRBV19 and TRBJ2-1; 7 nucleotides agree with TRBD2. Looked up from germline, CDR1 is LNHDA and CDR2 is SQIVND (reference sequence). V lost 9 bases to trimming and J lost 7 bases; unmatched junction nucleotides: 12. This CDR3 comprises 14 residues. DNA of the CDR3: TGTGCCAGCTTTCCCGGGGGGACCGGGAATGAGCAGTTCTTC. Its translation: CASFPGGTGNEQFF.

V usage is TRBV15 and J usage is TRBJ2-7; weak D call: TRBD2 (5 bases). The CDR3 runs 13 residues. Germline assignment: CDR1 LNHNV and CDR2 YYDKDF (reference sequence). The V end was cut by 0 bases, the J end by 4 bases, with 7 bases between. The CDR3 DNA reads as TGTGCCACCAGCAGAGAAGGCGGGTACGAGCAGTACTTC. It specifies CATSREGGYEQYF. Filled out from reference TRBV15 and TRBJ2-7, the complete variable domain reads DAMVIQNPRYQVTQFGKPVTLSCSQTLNHNVMYWYQQKSSQAPKLLFHYYDKDFNNEADTPDNFQSRRPNTSFCFLDIRSPGLGDTAMYLCATSREGGYEQYFGPGTRLTVT.

This chain connects TRBV6-5 to TRBJ1-3; no definite D call. This CDR3 is 14 amino acids long. The V gene lost 5 bases and the J gene lost 0 bases, with 8 bases spanning the gap. Per germline, CDR1 MNHEY and CDR2 SVGAGI. CDR3 sequence reads: CASSLSLSGNTIYF. The CDR3, as DNA: TGTGCCAGCAGTCTCTCTCTCTCTGGAAACACCATATATTTT.

The chain carries TRBV6-1 and TRBJ2-7, with a weak D call TRBD2 (7 bases). The V gene's germline CDR1 is MNHNS and CDR2 SASEGT. The CDR3 covers 14 residues. V was trimmed by 7 bases and J by 1 base, leaving 14 bases between them. The CDR3 here is CASTYRGASYEQYF. CDR3 DNA sequence: TGTGCCAGCACTTATCGGGGGGCTTCCTACGAGCAGTACTTC.

CDR3 bases: TGTGCCAGCAGGCACGGACAGGGACCCGGCGAGCAGTACTTC. Protein: CASRHGQGPGEQYF. The chain employs TRBV6-5 and TRBJ2-7; the match to TRBD1 covers 8 bases. The germline V gene has CDR1 MNHEY and CDR2 SVGAGI. The trim removed 6 bases at V and 6 bases at J, leaving 10 bases unmatched. The CDR3 is 14 amino acids.

The chain carries TRBV6-6 and TRBJ2-7; no clear D gene. This CDR3 has 14 residues. Germline CDR1 and CDR2: MNHNY and SVGAGI (reference sequence). V lost 0 bases, J lost 6 bases, and 12 bases lay in between. CDR3 DNA: TGTGCCAGCAGTTACTCGACGGGTATGGGCGAGCAGTACTTC. This translates into CASSYSTGMGEQYF.

The gene calls are TRBV6-4 and TRBJ2-3; 7 bases align to TRBD2. This CDR3 spans 13 amino acids. The germline CDR1 and CDR2 sequences are MRHNA and SNTAGT. With V trimmed by 3 bases and J by 6 bases, 3 bases remained unmatched. The CDR3 spells CASSDSGGDTQYF. CDR3 DNA sequence: TGTGCCAGCAGTGATTCCGGGGGGGATACGCAGTATTTT.

This chain joins TRBV18 and TRBJ2-5; 8 nucleotides line up with TRBD1. The closer fit of TRBJ2-7 to the DNA end suggests the J call may be wrong. Per germline, CDR1 KGHSH and CDR2 LQKENI. The CDR3 totals 15 residues. The CDR3, as DNA: TGTGCCAGCTCACTAGGACAGGGTCGGCCCTACGAGCAGTACTTC. It codes for CASSLGQGRPYEQYF.

V usage is TRBV7-9 and J usage is TRBJ1-1; no reliable D call. The CDR3 consists of 14 residues. The germline V and J ends were trimmed by 5 bases and 5 bases, with 15 bases remaining between them. Germline V gives CDR1 SEHNR, CDR2 FQNEAQ (reference sequence). CDR3 residues: CASSASWSGTEAFF. CDR3 nucleotides: TGTGCCAGCAGCGCCTCGTGGAGTGGTACTGAAGCTTTCTTT. Full variable domain (missing parts from reference TRBV7-9 and TRBJ1-1): DTGVSQNPRHKITKRGQNVTFRCDPISEHNRLYWYRQTLGQGPEFLTYFQNEAQLEKSRLLSDRFSAERPKGSFSTLEIQRTEQGDSAMYLCASSASWSGTEAFFGQGTRLTVV.

The V and J genes are TRBV30 and TRBJ1-3; D unclear. V was shortened by 2 bases and J by 2 bases, with 10 bases between the two germline ends. The CDR3 consists of 14 residues. Germline loops: CDR1 GTSNPN, CDR2 SVGIG (reference sequence). DNA of the CDR3: TGTGCCTGGAGTTTGCGGGGAACTGGAAACACCATATATTTT. Amino acid sequence: CAWSLRGTGNTIYF. The entire variable domain, with the rest obtained from reference TRBV30 and TRBJ1-3, is as follows: SQTIHQWPATLVQPVGSPLSLECTVEGTSNPNLYWYRQAAGRGLQLLFYSVGIGQISSEVPQNLSASRPQDRQFILSSKKLLLSDSGFYLCAWSLRGTGNTIYFGEGSWLTVV.

This chain joins TRBV27 and TRBJ2-3, with a tentative D call TRBD2 (6 bases). Germline V gives CDR1 MNHEY, CDR2 SMNVEV (reference sequence). Trimming removed 6 bases at V and 2 bases at J, with 18 bases between. The CDR3 extends over 16 amino acids. CDR3 nucleotide sequence: TGTGCCAGCAGCCTCAGGCGGGGAGGCTCCACAGATACGCAGTATTTT. Its protein product is CASSLRRGGSTDTQYF.

In regard to this clone: An end of the junction does not agree with germline; a read error may underlie this. This chain connects TRBV6-1 to TRBJ1-1; no clear D. In germline, CDR1 is MNHNS, CDR2 SASEGT. This CDR3 is 12 amino acids long. This chain's CDR3 is CASSDVGYGGLF. For the CDR3, the DNA is TGTGCCAGCAGTGACGTGGGTTACGGAGGCCTCTTT.

This sequence joins TRBV7-6 and TRBJ1-4; no clear D gene. The V gene's germline CDR1 is SGHVS and CDR2 FNYEAQ. The CDR3 is made up of 14 amino acids. Trimming removed 5 bases from V and 2 bases from J, with 9 bases in between. The CDR3 bases are TGTGCCAGCAGCCCCTCGTTCACTAATGAAAAACTGTTTTTT. This sequence encodes CASSPSFTNEKLFF.

This clone appeared a single time. V and J are TRBV5-1 and TRBJ1-6, with 9 bases fitting TRBD1. This CDR3 contains 20 residues. The germline V gene encodes CDR1 SGHRS and CDR2 YFSETQ. J gave up 0 bases and V 9 bases, and 19 bases lay outside the gene matches. In nucleotides, the CDR3 is TGCGCCATCGAGCAGTACCCGGGACAGGGAAACAGCTCCTATAATTCACCCCTCCACTTT. Translated, it gives CAIEQYPGQGNSSYNSPLHF.

The gene calls are TRBV5-1 and TRBJ2-2; 12 positions match TRBD2. The germline V gene has CDR1 SGHRS and CDR2 YFSETQ. The CDR3 has 15 amino acids. J lost 6 bases, V lost 1 base, and 1 base had no gene match. The CDR3 DNA sequence: TGCGCCAGCAGCTTGCCTAGCGGGGGGGCCGGGGAGCTGTTTTTT. This translates into CASSLPSGGAGELFF.

V gene TRBV5-1 combines with J gene TRBJ2-7; 8 bases fit TRBD1. Unmatched junction bases numbered 4, after V lost 0 bases and J lost 5 bases. The CDR3 consists of 14 residues. Germline assignment: CDR1 SGHRS and CDR2 YFSETQ. CDR3 nucleotides: TGCGCCAGCAGCTTGGGGGACAGGCTACACGAGCAGTACTTC. Amino acid sequence: CASSLGDRLHEQYF.